The 10 T cell receptor beta chains given below trace back to one sample, sequenced in a study of T-cell memory formation after mild COVID-19. Each CDR3 protein is one row after TCRdb ran MiXCR on the 5' RACE reads. The sample lists approximately 230,000 distinct CDR3 sequences; about 15% were seen once. Sequenced: PBMCs or a T cell subset sorted from them (not recorded which). The receptors shown here come from a man in his late teens or twenties who had mild COVID-19 (a few samples of this study predate the infection). Cell type and time point are not known.

The table lists this clonotype with many counts. This rearrangement joins TRBV12-3 or TRBV12-4 to TRBJ2-3; 7 bases agree with TRBD2. This CDR3 is 12 amino acids long. The J segment lost 5 bases and the V segment lost 8 bases, leaving 4 bases of the junction unmatched. The CDR3 reads CASAREGDTQYF. The CDR3 DNA reads TGTGCCAGCGCCAGGGAGGGAGATACGCAGTATTTT.

This clonotype occurred a few times. The V and J genes are TRBV7-9 and TRBJ2-1; 8 positions match TRBD2. J gave up 9 bases and V 0 bases, and 1 base lay outside the gene matches. Germline values: CDR1 SEHNR, CDR2 FQNEAQ (reference sequence). The CDR3 runs to 13 residues. The CDR3: CASSLAGLAEQFF. The CDR3, as DNA: TGTGCCAGCAGCTTAGCCGGACTAGCTGAGCAGTTCTTC.

This clonotype was picked up a small number of times. The chain combines TRBV15 with TRBJ1-2, with 12 positions matching TRBD1. The V segment lost 0 bases and the J segment 6 bases; nucleotides outside the gene matches: 8. In germline, CDR1 is LNHNV, CDR2 YYDKDF (reference sequence). This CDR3 contains 17 residues. The CDR3 here is CATSRDRDRGRSNGYTF. The CDR3 bases are TGTGCCACCAGCAGAGACCGGGACAGGGGGCGCTCCAATGGCTACACCTTC.

The V and J genes are TRBV20-1 and TRBJ2-1, with 8 bases that match TRBD2. Germline V gene data show CDR1 as DFQATT and CDR2 as SNEGSKA (reference sequence). The CDR3 is 15 amino acids. V trimming: 5 bases; J trimming: 4 bases; junction bases outside the gene matches: 10. Here the CDR3 reads CSALWASGGYNEQFF. The CDR3, as DNA: TGCAGTGCTCTCTGGGCCAGCGGGGGTTACAATGAGCAGTTCTTC.

The chain is built from TRBV7-2 and TRBJ1-2; tentatively, D is TRBD1 (6 bases). The CDR3 is 16 residues long. In germline, CDR1 is SGHTA, CDR2 FQGNSA. Trimming removed 5 bases at V and 1 base at J, with 17 bases between. The CDR3, as DNA: TGTGCCAGCAGCCCAACGGGGGGGGCGAATAACTATGGCTACACCTTC. Translated: CASSPTGGANNYGYTF.

CDR3 sequence (DNA): TGCGCCAGCAGCCAAGATGGCCAGGACCTCTATGGCTACACCTTC. This translates into CASSQDGQDLYGYTF. This sequence joins TRBV4-1 and TRBJ1-2; D gene uncertain. V lost 0 bases and J 4 bases, leaving 12 bases between the germline ends. The V gene's germline CDR1 is MGHRA and CDR2 YSYEKL. The length of the CDR3 is 15 residues.

This clonotype was counted a few times. The chain recombines TRBV6-2 or TRBV6-3 with TRBJ2-7; D remains ambiguous. The CDR3 sequence is 12 residues long. Germline assignment: CDR1 MNHEY and CDR2 SVGEGT. The V end lost 5 bases, the J end lost 0 bases, and 5 bases lay between the germline ends. CDR3: CASSQTSYEQYF. In DNA, the CDR3 is TGTGCCAGCAGTCAAACCTCCTACGAGCAGTACTTC.

The rearrangement links TRBV4-1 to TRBJ1-4, with 9 bases lining up with TRBD1. V lost 4 bases to trimming and J lost 10 bases; unmatched junction nucleotides: 7. This CDR3 contains 14 residues. Germline loops: CDR1 MGHRA, CDR2 YSYEKL. The CDR3 here is CASSPGTGNRKLFF. In nucleotides, the CDR3 is TGCGCCAGCAGCCCCGGGACAGGGAATCGAAAACTGTTTTTT.

The CDR3: CASSGTGSRYEQFF. The CDR3 DNA sequence: TGTGCCAGCAGTGGGACAGGGTCCAGGTATGAGCAGTTCTTC. The chain has TRBV25-1 and TRBJ2-1, with TRBD1 identical over 8 bases. Losses at the gene ends were 4 bases for V and 8 bases for J; bases not matched to a gene: 7. CDR3 length: 14 residues. Germline-derived CDR1 and CDR2 are MGHDK and SYGVNS.

This clonotype was detected only a few times. This chain uses TRBV7-2 with TRBJ2-5; maybe TRBD1 (7 bases). V lost 6 bases and J 1 base, leaving 12 bases between the germline ends. Per the germline V gene, CDR1 is SGHTA and CDR2 is FQGNSA. The CDR3 covers 14 residues. This CDR3 reads CASRRQGGQETQYF. The CDR3 bases are TGTGCCAGCAGACGCCAGGGGGGCCAAGAGACCCAGTACTTC.